The sequence of this TCR beta chain was determined in a study of shared clonotypes between healthy human individuals. The V gene end was trimmed by 4 bases and the J gene end by 5 bases; junction bases not matched to a gene: 12. CDR3 length: 16 residues. Germline-derived CDR1 and CDR2 are WNHNN and SYGVQD (reference sequence). The study's findings and limits: As a rule, naive subsets had a larger estimated richness than memory subsets.

Participating donors were healthy, HIV-negative adults free of recent acute infections or vaccinations. Several immunoSEQ plates received, in even portions, the genomic DNA of each subset. Measured with immunoSEQ multiplex PCR; TCRdb has only the in-frame clones, and not every one. The sample lists about 340,000 clones, 73% occurring once. Note on this clone: What it binds is not known.

The chain links TRBV10-1 to TRBJ2-5, with 8 nucleotides matching TRBD2. Sample: memory CD4+ T cells sorted from blood. Subset indicated: CD45RA-negative fraction. This sequence was found in a man under 40 in good health. CDR3 protein: CASSANPGLGPETQYF. Here the CDR3 DNA reads TGCGCCAGCAGTGCAAATCCGGGACTAGGGCCCGAGACCCAGTACTTC.